Listed below are T cell receptor beta chains from one sample, sequenced in a study of blood T cell repertoires in COVID-19. The assay was immunoSEQ multiplex PCR, and TCRdb's table has in-frame clones only and misses some. The data show 250,000 to 350,000 clones, with 70% to 90% seen just once and 3.5% to 5.5% held by the top ten. The sequenced sample consisted of PBMCs or T cells enriched from blood (not recorded which). Receptors originate from a woman between 25 and 40 years old who had recovered from COVID-19. Each CDR3 is given without its conserved first and last residue. Fields, in order: CDR3 protein, V gene, CDR3 length, J gene.

CDR3: ASSPRGLNTGELF
V: TRBV9
length: 13
J: TRBJ2-2

CDR3: ASSFTDSNTEAF
V: TRBV28
length: 12
J: TRBJ1-1

CDR3: ASSGTGGTEAF
V: TRBV2
length: 11
J: TRBJ1-1

CDR3: SVAGTGGTGELF
V: TRBV29-1
length: 12
J: TRBJ2-2

CDR3: ASSSSGRSTDTQY
V: TRBV19
length: 13
J: TRBJ2-3

CDR3: ASSEQGVGQPQH
V: TRBV2
length: 12
J: TRBJ1-5

CDR3: ASSSPGLEGSYEQY
V: TRBV7-9
length: 14
J: TRBJ2-7

CDR3: ASAPPVIYEQY
V: TRBV28
length: 11
J: TRBJ2-7

CDR3: ASNRAWYT
V: TRBV2
length: 8
J: TRBJ1-2

CDR3: ASRRVGTDTQY
V: TRBV6-5
length: 11
J: TRBJ2-3

CDR3: ASLVRVQGPQY
V: TRBV12-3/TRBV12-4
length: 11
J: TRBJ2-4

CDR3: ASSLVPGGTAKNIQY
V: TRBV5-6
length: 15
J: TRBJ2-4

CDR3: ASSTGTANTGELF
V: TRBV9
length: 13
J: TRBJ2-2

CDR3: ASSPLQLTVNTEAF
V: TRBV5-4
length: 14
J: TRBJ1-1

CDR3: ASSPPSEINEQF
V: TRBV28
length: 12
J: TRBJ2-1

CDR3: ASSPRQSQNSNYGYT
V: TRBV27
length: 15
J: TRBJ1-2

CDR3: SASPGSDPRRSGYT
V: TRBV20-1
length: 14
J: TRBJ1-2

CDR3: ASSQDSVDNYGYT
V: TRBV4-1
length: 13
J: TRBJ1-2